The clone carrying this T cell receptor (beta chain) was counted a few times. The antigen is not known. A J-beta primer mix and a sample-barcoded 5' primer were used in a second PCR of about 7 to 12 cycles. TCRdb used MiXCR to reprocess the 5' RACE reads, holding one entry per CDR3 protein. The sample contains over 700,000 distinct CDR3 sequences, 53% of which appear only once. This entry belongs to a study of blood T cells in healthy people across ages. Regarding the study as a whole: In long-lived donors, naive CD4+ cell counts and diversity exceeded those of aged donors.

The CDR3 runs to 11 residues. V gave up 7 bases and J gave up 13 bases, with 17 bases separating them. Germline CDR1 reads SQVTM; CDR2 reads ANQGSEA. The material sequenced was blood. V usage is TRBV29-1 and J usage is TRBJ2-1; D possibly corresponds to TRBD1 (6 bases). The clonotype comes from an elderly man in good health. The CDR3 bases are TGCAGCGGGACGACAGGCTACGGACAGTTCTTC. Translated, it gives CSGTTGYGQFF.